These T cell receptor beta chains were read from a single sample in a study of Graves' ophthalmopathy and Graves' hyperthyroidism. TCRdb ran MiXCR on the multiplex PCR reads and lists one entry per CDR3 protein. Of fewer than 400,000 distinct CDR3 sequences detected, approximately 16% appear once; the ten largest clones hold roughly 1.4%. Sample: peripheral blood. Receptors were obtained from a woman in her late teens or twenties with Graves' ophthalmopathy. CDR3s include the opening cysteine and the closing phenylalanine or tryptophan. The order of the fields is D gene, V gene, J gene, clone size, CDR3 DNA, CDR3 protein. D genes are given only for firm matches. Where a row states a size, it is once, few, many or the class of an expanded clone; other rows omit it.

d_gene: -
v_gene: TRBV5-1
j_gene: TRBJ1-3
abundance: many
CDR3nt: TGCGCCAGCAGCTTGGACGGAACTGGAAACACCATATATTTT
CDR3aa: CASSLDGTGNTIYF

d_gene: TRBD2
v_gene: TRBV6-2/TRBV6-3
j_gene: TRBJ2-7
abundance: -
CDR3nt: TGTGCCAGCAGCCGCGGGACTAGCATTTCCTACGAGCAGTACTTC
CDR3aa: CASSRGTSISYEQYF

d_gene: -
v_gene: TRBV6-2/TRBV6-3
j_gene: TRBJ1-1
abundance: few
CDR3nt: TGTGCCAGCAGTTACTCGGATCATTTGAACACTGAAGCTTTCTTT
CDR3aa: CASSYSDHLNTEAFF

d_gene: -
v_gene: TRBV3-1
j_gene: TRBJ1-1
abundance: many
CDR3nt: TGTGCCAGCAGCGCATGGACTCATAATCCGAACACTGAAGCTTTCTTT
CDR3aa: CASSAWTHNPNTEAFF

d_gene: -
v_gene: TRBV6-2/TRBV6-3
j_gene: TRBJ1-2
abundance: few
CDR3nt: TGTGCCAGCAGTTACTCGGGGGGCCCGAATGGCTACACCTTC
CDR3aa: CASSYSGGPNGYTF

d_gene: TRBD1
v_gene: TRBV12-3/TRBV12-4
j_gene: TRBJ2-7
abundance: many
CDR3nt: TGTGCCAGCAGTTTAAGGTTGGACAGGGACTACGAGCAGTACTTC
CDR3aa: CASSLRLDRDYEQYF

d_gene: -
v_gene: TRBV15
j_gene: TRBJ1-1
abundance: many
CDR3nt: TGTGCCACCAGCAGAGATACGGGGGAGTCGGCTGAAGCTTTCTTT
CDR3aa: CATSRDTGESAEAFF

d_gene: -
v_gene: TRBV27
j_gene: TRBJ1-5
abundance: many
CDR3nt: TGTGCCAGCGGCGGGACGGATAGCAATCAGCCCCAGCATTTT
CDR3aa: CASGGTDSNQPQHF

d_gene: TRBD2
v_gene: TRBV11-2
j_gene: TRBJ2-2
abundance: many
CDR3nt: TGTGCCAGCAGCTCGTCCGGTAACGGGGGGACCGGGGAGCTGTTTTTT
CDR3aa: CASSSSGNGGTGELFF

d_gene: TRBD2
v_gene: TRBV6-2/TRBV6-3
j_gene: TRBJ2-7
abundance: many
CDR3nt: TGTGCCAGCAATATCGATGAAAGCGGGAGGATCTACGAGCAGTACTTC
CDR3aa: CASNIDESGRIYEQYF

d_gene: TRBD1
v_gene: TRBV6-1
j_gene: TRBJ2-5
abundance: -
CDR3nt: TGTGCCACCAGTGGCTCACTGGGACAGGGCCAAGAGACCCAGTACTTC
CDR3aa: CATSGSLGQGQETQYF

d_gene: -
v_gene: TRBV7-3
j_gene: TRBJ1-1
abundance: many
CDR3nt: TGTGCCAGCAGCTTAACGGGGGATCCGTACACTGAAGCTTTCTTT
CDR3aa: CASSLTGDPYTEAFF

d_gene: TRBD1
v_gene: TRBV6-5
j_gene: TRBJ1-3
abundance: many
CDR3nt: TGTGCCAGCAGGACAGGGGATTACTCTGGAAACACCATATATTTT
CDR3aa: CASRTGDYSGNTIYF

d_gene: -
v_gene: TRBV7-2
j_gene: TRBJ1-3
abundance: many
CDR3nt: TGTGCCAGCAGCTTAGCCGCTTTTACAGGGAGCTCTGGAAACACCATATATTTT
CDR3aa: CASSLAAFTGSSGNTIYF

d_gene: TRBD1
v_gene: TRBV18
j_gene: TRBJ2-2
abundance: many
CDR3nt: TGTGCCAGTTCACCTATGACAGGGGACAACACCGGGGAGCTGTTTTTT
CDR3aa: CASSPMTGDNTGELFF

d_gene: -
v_gene: TRBV6-4
j_gene: TRBJ2-6
abundance: many
CDR3nt: TGTGCCAGCAGTGATGAAAGGTTCGGGGCCAACGTCCTGACTTTC
CDR3aa: CASSDERFGANVLTF

d_gene: -
v_gene: TRBV7-6
j_gene: TRBJ2-4
abundance: many
CDR3nt: TGTGCCAGCAGCTTAGGGCCCGGACCGGGCCCTGGGGCCAAAAACATTCAGTACTTC
CDR3aa: CASSLGPGPGPGAKNIQYF

d_gene: -
v_gene: TRBV18
j_gene: TRBJ2-5
abundance: many
CDR3nt: TGTGCCAGCTCACGGTCAGTGGGGGACTGGTACCAAGAGACCCAGTACTTC
CDR3aa: CASSRSVGDWYQETQYF

d_gene: TRBD1
v_gene: TRBV4-3
j_gene: TRBJ1-6
abundance: many
CDR3nt: TGCGCCAGCAGCCCGGACAGGATTTCACCCCTCCACTTT
CDR3aa: CASSPDRISPLHF

d_gene: -
v_gene: TRBV28
j_gene: TRBJ1-2
abundance: many
CDR3nt: TGTGCCAGCAGTCTTCACGATACGGACAGCCTCACCCGGTACACCTTC
CDR3aa: CASSLHDTDSLTRYTF

d_gene: TRBD1
v_gene: TRBV12-3/TRBV12-4
j_gene: TRBJ1-2
abundance: many
CDR3nt: TGTGCCAGCAGATTATCGACAGGGTTGGAGGGCTACACCTTC
CDR3aa: CASRLSTGLEGYTF

d_gene: -
v_gene: TRBV27
j_gene: TRBJ1-5
abundance: -
CDR3nt: TGTGCCAGCAGTCCGTCGAAGCCAGGGAATCAGCCCCAGCATTTT
CDR3aa: CASSPSKPGNQPQHF